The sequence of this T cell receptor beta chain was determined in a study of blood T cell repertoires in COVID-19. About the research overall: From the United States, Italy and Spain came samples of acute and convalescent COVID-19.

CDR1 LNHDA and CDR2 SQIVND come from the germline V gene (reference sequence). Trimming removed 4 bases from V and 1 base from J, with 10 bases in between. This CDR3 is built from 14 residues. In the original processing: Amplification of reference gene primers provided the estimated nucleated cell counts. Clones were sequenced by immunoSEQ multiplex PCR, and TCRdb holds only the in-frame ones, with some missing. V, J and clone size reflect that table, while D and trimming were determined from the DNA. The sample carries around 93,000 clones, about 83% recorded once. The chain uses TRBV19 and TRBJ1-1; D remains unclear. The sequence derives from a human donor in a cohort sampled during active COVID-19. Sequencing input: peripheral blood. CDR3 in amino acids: CASSTSTGNTEAFF. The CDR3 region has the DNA TGTGCCAGTAGTACCTCAACCGGGAACACTGAAGCTTTCTTT.